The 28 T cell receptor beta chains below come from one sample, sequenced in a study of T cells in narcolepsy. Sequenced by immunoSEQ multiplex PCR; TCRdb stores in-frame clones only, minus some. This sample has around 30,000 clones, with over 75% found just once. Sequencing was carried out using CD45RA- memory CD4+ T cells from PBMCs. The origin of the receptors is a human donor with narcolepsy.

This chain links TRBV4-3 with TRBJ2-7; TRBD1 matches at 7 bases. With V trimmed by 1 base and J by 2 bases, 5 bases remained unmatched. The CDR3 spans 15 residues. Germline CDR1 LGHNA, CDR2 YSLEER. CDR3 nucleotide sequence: TGCGCCAGCAGCCAAGCGGGACAGCGAACCTACGAGCAGTACTTC. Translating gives CASSQAGQRTYEQYF.

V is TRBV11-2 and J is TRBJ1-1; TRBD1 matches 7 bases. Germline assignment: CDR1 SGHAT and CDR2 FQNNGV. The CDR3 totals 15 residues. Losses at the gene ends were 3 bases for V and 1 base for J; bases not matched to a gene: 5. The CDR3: CASSFYRGPNTEAFF. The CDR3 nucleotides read TGTGCCAGCAGCTTCTACAGGGGCCCGAACACTGAAGCTTTCTTT.

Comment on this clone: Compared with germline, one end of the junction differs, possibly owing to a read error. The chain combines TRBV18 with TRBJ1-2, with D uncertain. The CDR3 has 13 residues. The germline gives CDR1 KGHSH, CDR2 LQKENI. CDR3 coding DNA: TGTGCCAGCTCACCACCCGAACGAGGAGGCCGGGACTTC. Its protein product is CASSPPERGGRDF. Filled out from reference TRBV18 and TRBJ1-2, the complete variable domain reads NAGVMQNPRHLVRRRGQEARLRCSPMKGHSHVYWYRQLPEEGLKFMVYLQKENIIDESGMPKERFSAEFPKEGPSILRIQQVVRGDSAAYFCASSPPERGGRDFGSGTRLTVV.

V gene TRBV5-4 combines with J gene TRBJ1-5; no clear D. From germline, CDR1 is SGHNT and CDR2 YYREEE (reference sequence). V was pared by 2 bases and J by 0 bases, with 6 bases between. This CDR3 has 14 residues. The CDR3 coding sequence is TGTGCCAGCAGCTTCGGAAATAGCAATCAGCCCCAGCATTTT. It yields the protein CASSFGNSNQPQHF.

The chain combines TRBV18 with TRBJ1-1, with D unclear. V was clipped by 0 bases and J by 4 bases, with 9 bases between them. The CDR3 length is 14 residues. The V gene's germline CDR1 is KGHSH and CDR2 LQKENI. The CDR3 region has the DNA TGTGCCAGCTCACCACCGGTTCCGGGCACTGAAGCTTTCTTT. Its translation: CASSPPVPGTEAFF.

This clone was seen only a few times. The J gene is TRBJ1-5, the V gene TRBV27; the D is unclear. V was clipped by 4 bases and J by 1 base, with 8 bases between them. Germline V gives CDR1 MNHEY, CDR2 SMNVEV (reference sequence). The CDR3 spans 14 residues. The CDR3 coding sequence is TGTGCCAGCAGTTCTTTTGGAAGCAATCAGCCCCAGCATTTT. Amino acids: CASSSFGSNQPQHF.

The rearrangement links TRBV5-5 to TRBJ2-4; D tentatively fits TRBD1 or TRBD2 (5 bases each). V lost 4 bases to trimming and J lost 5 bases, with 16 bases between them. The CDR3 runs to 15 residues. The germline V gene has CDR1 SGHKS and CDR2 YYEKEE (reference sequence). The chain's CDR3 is CASSLRGDGQNIQYF. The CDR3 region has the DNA TGTGCCAGCAGCCTTAGAGGGGATGGTCAAAACATTCAGTACTTC.

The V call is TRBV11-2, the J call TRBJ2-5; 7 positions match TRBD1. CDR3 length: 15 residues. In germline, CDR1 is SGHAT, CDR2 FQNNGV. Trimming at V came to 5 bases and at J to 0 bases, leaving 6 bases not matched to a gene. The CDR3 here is CASSAQTGYQETQYF. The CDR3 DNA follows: TGTGCCAGCAGCGCCCAGACAGGGTACCAAGAGACCCAGTACTTC.

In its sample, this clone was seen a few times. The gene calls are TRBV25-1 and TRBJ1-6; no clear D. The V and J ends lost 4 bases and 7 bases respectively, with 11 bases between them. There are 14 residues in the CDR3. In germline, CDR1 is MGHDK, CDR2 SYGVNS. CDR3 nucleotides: TGTGCCAGCAGTGGGCAGGCCAAAAATTCACCCCTCCACTTT. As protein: CASSGQAKNSPLHF.

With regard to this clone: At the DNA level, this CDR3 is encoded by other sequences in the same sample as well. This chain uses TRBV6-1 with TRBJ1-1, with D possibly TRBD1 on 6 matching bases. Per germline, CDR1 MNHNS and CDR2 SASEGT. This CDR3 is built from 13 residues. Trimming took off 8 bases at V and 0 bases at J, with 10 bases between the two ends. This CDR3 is CASAGTLNTEAFF. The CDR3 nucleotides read TGTGCCAGCGCCGGGACATTGAACACTGAAGCTTTCTTT.

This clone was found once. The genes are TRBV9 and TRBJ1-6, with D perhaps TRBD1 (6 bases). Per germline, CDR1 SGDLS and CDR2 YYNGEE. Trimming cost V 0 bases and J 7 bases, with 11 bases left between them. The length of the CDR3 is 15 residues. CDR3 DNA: TGTGCCAGCAGCGTAGATGGGCAGGGGAATTCACCCCTCCACTTT. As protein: CASSVDGQGNSPLHF.

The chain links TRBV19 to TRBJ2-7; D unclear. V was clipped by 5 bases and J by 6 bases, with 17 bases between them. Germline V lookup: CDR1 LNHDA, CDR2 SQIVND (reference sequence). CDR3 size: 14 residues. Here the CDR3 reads CASSPRANLGEQYF. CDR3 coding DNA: TGTGCCAGTAGTCCCCGGGCCAACTTGGGCGAGCAGTACTTC.

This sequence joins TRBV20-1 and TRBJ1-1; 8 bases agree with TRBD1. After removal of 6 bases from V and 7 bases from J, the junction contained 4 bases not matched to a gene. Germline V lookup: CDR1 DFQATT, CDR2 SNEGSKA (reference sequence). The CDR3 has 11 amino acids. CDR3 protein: CSAYDRGEAFF. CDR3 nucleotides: TGCAGTGCCTACGACAGGGGTGAAGCTTTCTTT.

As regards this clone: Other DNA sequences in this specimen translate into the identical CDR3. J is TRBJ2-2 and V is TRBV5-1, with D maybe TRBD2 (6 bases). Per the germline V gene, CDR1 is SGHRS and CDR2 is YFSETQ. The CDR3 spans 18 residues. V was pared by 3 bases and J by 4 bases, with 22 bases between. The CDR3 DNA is TGCGCCAGCAGCTCCGGCCTGGGACTCCCCGGGGGCACCGGGGAGCTGTTTTTT. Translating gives CASSSGLGLPGGTGELFF.

The CDR3 sequence: CASSFYKQQVAGELFF. The CDR3 bases are TGTGCCAGCAGCTTTTATAAGCAACAAGTCGCCGGGGAGCTGTTTTTT. This chain connects TRBV5-6 to TRBJ2-2, with D uncertain. Trimming cost V 2 bases and J 6 bases, with 17 bases left between them. This CDR3 has 16 amino acids. Germline CDR1 and CDR2: SGHDT and YYEEEE.

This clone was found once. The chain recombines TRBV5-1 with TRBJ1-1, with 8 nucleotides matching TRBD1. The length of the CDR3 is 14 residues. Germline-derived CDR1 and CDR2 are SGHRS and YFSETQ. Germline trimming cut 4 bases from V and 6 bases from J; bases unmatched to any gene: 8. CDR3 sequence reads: CASSPDRGFAEAFF. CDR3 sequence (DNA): TGCGCCAGCAGCCCTGACAGGGGTTTCGCTGAAGCTTTCTTT. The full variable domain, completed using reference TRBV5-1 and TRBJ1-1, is KAGVTQTPRYLIKTRGQQVTLSCSPISGHRSVSWYQQTPGQGLQFLFEYFSETQRNKGNFPGRFSGRQFSNSRSEMNVSTLELGDSALYLCASSPDRGFAEAFFGQGTRLTVV.

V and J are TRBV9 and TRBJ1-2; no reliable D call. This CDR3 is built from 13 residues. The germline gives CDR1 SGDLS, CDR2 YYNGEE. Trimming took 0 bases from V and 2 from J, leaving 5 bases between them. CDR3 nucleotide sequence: TGTGCCAGCAGCGTAGCAGAGAACTATGGCTACACCTTC. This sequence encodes CASSVAENYGYTF.

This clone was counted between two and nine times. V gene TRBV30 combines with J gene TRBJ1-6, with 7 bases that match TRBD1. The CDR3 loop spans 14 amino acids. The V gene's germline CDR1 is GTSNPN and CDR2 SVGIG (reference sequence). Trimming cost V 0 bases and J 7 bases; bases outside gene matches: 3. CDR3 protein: CAWSVTGTNSPLHF. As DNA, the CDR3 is TGTGCCTGGAGTGTGACAGGGACAAATTCACCCCTCCACTTT. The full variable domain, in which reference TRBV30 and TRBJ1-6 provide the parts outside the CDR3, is SQTIHQWPATLVQPVGSPLSLECTVEGTSNPNLYWYRQAAGRGLQLLFYSVGIGQISSEVPQNLSASRPQDRQFILSSKKLLLSDSGFYLCAWSVTGTNSPLHFGNGTRLTVT.

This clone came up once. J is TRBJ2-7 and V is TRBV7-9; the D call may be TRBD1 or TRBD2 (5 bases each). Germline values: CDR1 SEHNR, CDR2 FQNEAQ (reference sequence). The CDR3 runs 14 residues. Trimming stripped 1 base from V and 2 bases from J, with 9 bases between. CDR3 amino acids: CASSLGDGPYEQYF. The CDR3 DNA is TGTGCCAGCAGCTTAGGGGACGGCCCCTACGAGCAGTACTTC.

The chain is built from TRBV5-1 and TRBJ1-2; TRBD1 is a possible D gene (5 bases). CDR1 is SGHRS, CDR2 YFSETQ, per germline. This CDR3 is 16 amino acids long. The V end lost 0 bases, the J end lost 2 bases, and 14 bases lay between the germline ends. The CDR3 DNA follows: TGCGCCAGCAGCTTGGTCCTCAAACAGGAAAACTATGGCTACACCTTC. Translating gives CASSLVLKQENYGYTF.

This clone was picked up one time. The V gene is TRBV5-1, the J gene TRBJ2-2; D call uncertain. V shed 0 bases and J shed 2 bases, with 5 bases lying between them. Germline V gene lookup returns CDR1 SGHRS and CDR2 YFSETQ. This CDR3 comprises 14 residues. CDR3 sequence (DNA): TGCGCCAGCAGCTTGGTGGACAACACCGGGGAGCTGTTTTTT. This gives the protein CASSLVDNTGELFF.

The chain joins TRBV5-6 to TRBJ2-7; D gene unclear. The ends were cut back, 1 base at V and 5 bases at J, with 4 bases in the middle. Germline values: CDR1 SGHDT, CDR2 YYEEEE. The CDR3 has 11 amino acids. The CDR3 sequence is CASSLLNEQYF. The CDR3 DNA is TGTGCCAGCAGCTTGTTGAACGAGCAGTACTTC.

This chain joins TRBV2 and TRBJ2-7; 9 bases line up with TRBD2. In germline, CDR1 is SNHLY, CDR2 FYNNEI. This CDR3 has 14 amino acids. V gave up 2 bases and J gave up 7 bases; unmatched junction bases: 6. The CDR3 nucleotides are TGTGCCAGCAGTGAAAGGTGGCTAGCGGGGGAGCAGTACTTC. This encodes CASSERWLAGEQYF.

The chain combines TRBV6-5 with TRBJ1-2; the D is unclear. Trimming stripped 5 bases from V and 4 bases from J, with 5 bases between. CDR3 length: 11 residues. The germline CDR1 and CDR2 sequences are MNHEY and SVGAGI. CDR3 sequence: CASSGVYGYTF. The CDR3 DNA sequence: TGTGCCAGCAGTGGGGTCTATGGCTACACCTTC.

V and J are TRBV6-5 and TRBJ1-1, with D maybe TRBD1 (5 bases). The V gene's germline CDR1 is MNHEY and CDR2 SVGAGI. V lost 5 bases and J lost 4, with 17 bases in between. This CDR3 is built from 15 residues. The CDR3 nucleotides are TGTGCCAGCAGTATCCAGGGTACGGGGGTCACTGAAGCTTTCTTT. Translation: CASSIQGTGVTEAFF.

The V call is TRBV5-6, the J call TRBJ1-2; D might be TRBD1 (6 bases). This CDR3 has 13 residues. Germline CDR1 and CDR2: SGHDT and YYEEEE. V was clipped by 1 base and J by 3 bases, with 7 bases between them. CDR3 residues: CASSLSGDYGYTF. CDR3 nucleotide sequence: TGTGCCAGCAGCTTGTCAGGGGACTATGGCTACACCTTC.

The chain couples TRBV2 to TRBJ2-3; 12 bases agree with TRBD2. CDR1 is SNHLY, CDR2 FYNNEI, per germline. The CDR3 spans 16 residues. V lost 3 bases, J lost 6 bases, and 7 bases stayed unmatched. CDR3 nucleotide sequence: TGTGCCAGCAGTGAGGCTAGCGGGGGGGCCAGGGATACGCAGTATTTT. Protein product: CASSEASGGARDTQYF.

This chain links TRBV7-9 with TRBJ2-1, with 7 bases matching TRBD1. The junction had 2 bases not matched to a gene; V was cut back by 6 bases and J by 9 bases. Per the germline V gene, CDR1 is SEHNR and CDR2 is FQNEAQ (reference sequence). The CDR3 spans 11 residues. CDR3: CASRRTGEQFF. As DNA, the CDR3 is TGTGCCAGCAGGCGGACAGGTGAGCAGTTCTTC. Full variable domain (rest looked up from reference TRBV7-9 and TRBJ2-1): DTGVSQNPRHKITKRGQNVTFRCDPISEHNRLYWYRQTLGQGPEFLTYFQNEAQLEKSRLLSDRFSAERPKGSFSTLEIQRTEQGDSAMYLCASRRTGEQFFGPGTRLTVL.